The 10 T cell receptor beta chains in this list originate from one sample, sequenced in a study of shared clonotypes between healthy human individuals (TCRdb year 2020). Preparation of the library involved the immunoSEQ multiplex PCR assay. TCRdb carries this immuneACCESS record with in-frame sequences only. Its versions omit some clonotypes, under half of them owing to an unresolved V gene in the studies checked, with the rest unexplained. The sample contains around 2,100,000 clones, just under 95% of them found a single time. Jointly, the top ten make up 0.95% to 1.5% of the sample. CD8 naive samples were obtained by positive selection for CCR7 among CD45RO-negative cells, yielding a CD45RA+CCR7+ population from which TemRA cells were excluded. Sequencing input: naive CD8+ T cells sorted from blood. Reading the label with the study, this specimen's cell subset or site is: CD45RA+CCR7+. Receptor source: a man between 18 and 29 years old in good health.

About this clone itself: A read error is possible here, since a much larger clone lies one base away. Other DNA sequences within the sample encode an identical CDR3. The CDR3 loop is CASSLGNEQYF. The CDR3 DNA reads as TGTGCCAGCAGCTTGGGGAACGAGCAGTACTTC. J is TRBJ2-7 and V is TRBV7-9; D ambiguous. The V and J ends lost 3 bases and 5 bases respectively, with 5 bases between them. The germline gives CDR1 SEHNR, CDR2 FQNEAQ (reference sequence). The CDR3 is made up of 11 amino acids. Looking up the rest from reference TRBV7-9 and TRBJ2-7 gives the full variable domain: DTGVSQNPRHKITKRGQNVTFRCDPISEHNRLYWYRQTLGQGPEFLTYFQNEAQLEKSRLLSDRFSAERPKGSFSTLEIQRTEQGDSAMYLCASSLGNEQYFGPGTRLTVT.

The gene calls are TRBV7-9 and TRBJ1-2; 9 bases match TRBD1. V lost 5 bases to trimming and J lost 2 bases; unmatched junction nucleotides: 6. This CDR3 has 15 amino acids. In germline, CDR1 is SEHNR, CDR2 FQNEAQ (reference sequence). The CDR3 reads CASSPGTGSNYGYTF. The CDR3 DNA sequence: TGTGCCAGCAGCCCTGGGACAGGGAGCAACTATGGCTACACCTTC. Together with reference TRBV7-9 and TRBJ1-2, the CDR3 gives the full variable domain: DTGVSQNPRHKITKRGQNVTFRCDPISEHNRLYWYRQTLGQGPEFLTYFQNEAQLEKSRLLSDRFSAERPKGSFSTLEIQRTEQGDSAMYLCASSPGTGSNYGYTFGSGTRLTVV.

This chain uses TRBV9 with TRBJ2-7, with unresolved D. The V end was cut by 10 bases, the J end by 4 bases, with 18 bases between. This CDR3 has 13 amino acids. Germline CDR1 and CDR2: SGDLS and YYNGEE. This CDR3 reads CASGDPDEYEQYF. The CDR3 DNA sequence: TGTGCCTCTGGCGACCCCGATGAATACGAGCAGTACTTC. Supplemented by reference TRBV9 and TRBJ2-7, the full variable domain reads DSGVTQTPKHLITATGQRVTLRCSPRSGDLSVYWYQQSLDQGLQFLIQYYNGEERAKGNILERFSAQQFPDLHSELNLSSLELGDSALYFCASGDPDEYEQYFGPGTRLTVT.

The rearrangement joins TRBV5-4 to TRBJ2-2, with D possibly being TRBD1 (5 bases). This CDR3 has 13 amino acids. Germline CDR1 is SGHNT and CDR2 is YYREEE (reference sequence). The germline V and J ends were trimmed by 6 bases and 4 bases, with 10 bases remaining between them. CDR3 protein: CASTQGGTGELFF. As DNA, the CDR3 is TGTGCCAGCACCCAGGGTGGCACCGGGGAGCTGTTTTTT. Full variable domain (outside the CDR3, taken from reference TRBV5-4 and TRBJ2-2): ETGVTQSPTHLIKTRGQQVTLRCSSQSGHNTVSWYQQALGQGPQFIFQYYREEENGRGNFPPRFSGLQFPNYSSELNVNALELDDSALYLCASTQGGTGELFFGEGSRLTVL.

This clone was counted once. This chain uses TRBV5-6 with TRBJ2-7; D gene ambiguous. V shed 1 base and J shed 4 bases, with 9 bases lying between them. CDR3 length: 13 residues. Germline assignment: CDR1 SGHDT and CDR2 YYEEEE. The CDR3 here is CASSLSAAYEQYF. CDR3 nucleotide sequence: TGTGCCAGCAGCTTGTCAGCCGCTTACGAGCAGTACTTC.

The chain employs TRBV27 and TRBJ1-1; D may be TRBD1 (5 bases). The CDR3 contains 16 residues. Germline V CDR1 and CDR2: MNHEY, SMNVEV (reference sequence). Trimming left V 5 bases short and J 2 bases short, with 18 bases between. The CDR3 region has the DNA TGTGCCAGCAGTATCCATCCGACAGTAGTAAACACTGAAGCTTTCTTT. Translating it yields CASSIHPTVVNTEAFF.

V gene TRBV28 combines with J gene TRBJ1-5; the D gene is possibly TRBD1 (5 bases). Germline CDR1 is MDHEN and CDR2 is SYDVKM. V was trimmed by 1 base and J by 4 bases, leaving 14 bases between them. CDR3 length equals 16 residues. The CDR3 bases are TGTGCCAGCAGTTTATACTACAGGCCGGGGAATCAGCCCCAGCATTTT. As protein: CASSLYYRPGNQPQHF.

This chain uses TRBV6-1 with TRBJ1-3; tentatively, D is TRBD1 (5 bases). V was shortened by 2 bases and J by 2 bases, with 7 bases between the two germline ends. This CDR3 has 14 residues. CDR1 and CDR2 from the germline V gene are MNHNS and SASEGT. CDR3 sequence (DNA): TGTGCCAGCAGTGAACAGGGTGCTGGAAACACCATATATTTT. It is translated as CASSEQGAGNTIYF.

CDR3 region: CASSSLVAGPYNEQFF. The CDR3 region has the DNA TGTGCCAGCAGCTCTTTAGTAGCGGGACCCTACAATGAGCAGTTCTTC. V gene TRBV7-8 combines with J gene TRBJ2-1, with 8 bases fitting TRBD2. CDR3 length: 16 residues. CDR1 and CDR2 (germline): SGHVS, FQNEAQ. With 4 bases clipped from V and 2 bases from J, the junction kept 7 bases outside the gene matches. Full variable domain (missing parts from reference TRBV7-8 and TRBJ2-1): GAGVSQSPRYKVAKRGQDVALRCDPISGHVSLFWYQQALGQGPEFLTYFQNEAQLDKSGLPSDRFFAERPEGSVSTLKIQRTQQEDSAVYLCASSSLVAGPYNEQFFGPGTRLTVL.

The rearrangement uses TRBV13 and TRBJ1-1; weak D call: TRBD1 (6 bases). Germline CDR1 PRHDT, CDR2 FYEKMQ (reference sequence). Trimming cost V 0 bases and J 1 base, with 12 bases left between them. This CDR3 is built from 16 residues. CDR3 protein: CASSLGHQGSNTEAFF. CDR3 nucleotide sequence: TGTGCCAGCAGCTTAGGCCATCAGGGGTCGAACACTGAAGCTTTCTTT.